Following are 18 T cell receptor beta chains from one sample sequenced in a study of control samples from healthy donors and cancer patients. Only in-frame clones appear in the TCRdb table, and some are missing; sequencing was by immunoSEQ multiplex PCR. The sample lists 65,000 to 85,000 clones, approximately 87% occurring once. Sample: PBMCs. The receptors stem from a woman aged 45 to 65 with head and neck cancer.

In its sample, this clone was seen once. The J gene is TRBJ1-1, the V gene TRBV5-1; D is perhaps TRBD1 (5 bases). The germline V and J ends were trimmed by 1 base and 4 bases, with 8 bases remaining between them. The CDR3 has 13 amino acids. The germline V gene encodes CDR1 SGHRS and CDR2 YFSETQ. CDR3 amino acids: CASSLPGRTEAFF. In nucleotides, the CDR3 is TGCGCCAGCAGCTTGCCGGGGCGCACTGAAGCTTTCTTT.

This sequence joins TRBV27 and TRBJ1-1, with D possibly TRBD1 on 5 matching bases. The CDR3 is made up of 14 amino acids. V lost 3 bases, J lost 4 bases, and 12 bases lay in between. Germline V lookup: CDR1 MNHEY, CDR2 SMNVEV (reference sequence). The chain's CDR3 is CASSFLGGGTEAFF. The CDR3 DNA is TGTGCCAGCAGTTTCCTCGGTGGGGGCACTGAAGCTTTCTTT.

This sequence joins TRBV18 and TRBJ2-5; D ambiguous. Germline V gives CDR1 KGHSH, CDR2 LQKENI. V lost 2 bases, J lost 1 base, and 5 bases lay in between. The CDR3 has 13 amino acids. As DNA, the CDR3 is TGTGCCAGCTCACCAGAGCTCCAAGAGACCCAGTACTTC. Amino acids: CASSPELQETQYF.

CDR3 region: CASGGQVNEKLFF. The CDR3 DNA reads TGTGCCAGCGGGGGACAGGTTAATGAAAAACTGTTTTTT. The rearrangement joins TRBV6-5 to TRBJ1-4; 8 bases are shared with TRBD1. The CDR3 extends over 13 amino acids. Germline CDR1 and CDR2: MNHEY and SVGAGI. V gave up 8 bases and J gave up 4 bases; unmatched junction bases: 3.

The J gene is TRBJ1-1, the V gene TRBV6-6; TRBD1 is a possible D gene (5 bases). From germline, CDR1 is MNHNY and CDR2 SVGAGI (reference sequence). The CDR3 spans 13 residues. The V and J ends lost 0 bases and 5 bases respectively, with 7 bases between them. CDR3: CASSYSGETEAFF. In nucleotides, the CDR3 is TGTGCCAGCAGTTACTCAGGGGAAACTGAAGCTTTCTTT.

V is TRBV15 and J is TRBJ2-7; no reliable D call. V lost 1 base, J lost 3 bases, and 16 bases lay in between. This CDR3 comprises 16 residues. Per the germline V gene, CDR1 is LNHNV and CDR2 is YYDKDF (reference sequence). The CDR3 sequence is CATSRGRSSYLYEQYF. The CDR3 DNA follows: TGTGCCACCAGCAGAGGACGCAGCTCTTACCTCTACGAGCAGTACTTC. The full variable domain, in which reference TRBV15 and TRBJ2-7 provide the parts outside the CDR3, is DAMVIQNPRYQVTQFGKPVTLSCSQTLNHNVMYWYQQKSSQAPKLLFHYYDKDFNNEADTPDNFQSRRPNTSFCFLDIRSPGLGDTAMYLCATSRGRSSYLYEQYFGPGTRLTVT.

The chain couples TRBV18 to TRBJ1-6; D not resolved. The CDR3 sequence is 13 residues long. Trimming stripped 3 bases from V and 8 bases from J, with 8 bases between. Germline V CDR1 and CDR2: KGHSH, LQKENI. CDR3 amino acids: CASSPHADSPLHF. CDR3 nucleotides: TGTGCCAGCTCACCCCACGCGGATTCACCCCTCCACTTT.

The V and J genes are TRBV7-6 and TRBJ2-1; TRBD1 matches at 10 bases. CDR1 SGHVS and CDR2 FNYEAQ come from the germline V gene. Trimming cost V 5 bases and J 8 bases; bases outside gene matches: 6. The length of the CDR3 is 14 residues. In DNA form, the CDR3 reads TGTGCCAGCAGCCCGCGGACAGGGGGGGATGAGCAGTTCTTC. As protein: CASSPRTGGDEQFF. The whole variable domain, remainder taken from reference TRBV7-6 and TRBJ2-1, is GAGVSQSPRYKVTKRGQDVALRCDPISGHVSLYWYRQALGQGPEFLTYFNYEAQQDKSGLPNDRFSAERPEGSISTLTIQRTEQRDSAMYRCASSPRTGGDEQFFGPGTRLTVL.

The chain combines TRBV5-4 with TRBJ2-7; a weak D match, TRBD1 (5 bases). This CDR3 is 13 amino acids long. Trimming took 3 bases from V and 2 from J, leaving 9 bases between them. In germline, CDR1 is SGHNT, CDR2 YYREEE (reference sequence). CDR3 nucleotides: TGTGCCAGCAGCTGGGGCGACACCTACGAGCAGTACTTC. Translation: CASSWGDTYEQYF.

V is TRBV28 and J is TRBJ1-6, with D unclear. The CDR3 loop spans 15 amino acids. Trimming removed 4 bases at V and 7 bases at J, with 14 bases between. CDR1 is MDHEN and CDR2 is SYDVKM in the germline V gene. The CDR3 protein is CASSSPGRTNSPLHF. CDR3 sequence (DNA): TGTGCCAGCAGTTCTCCGGGCCGGACGAATTCACCCCTCCACTTT.

The chain links TRBV30 to TRBJ1-2; D ambiguous. The CDR3 has 12 amino acids. Germline V gene data show CDR1 as GTSNPN and CDR2 as SVGIG (reference sequence). V dropped 0 bases and J dropped 5 bases, with 7 bases sitting between them. CDR3 nucleotides: TGTGCCTGGAGTGTACTTCCGTATGGCTACACCTTC. It codes for CAWSVLPYGYTF.

The gene calls are TRBV6-1 and TRBJ2-5; TRBD2 is a possible D gene (5 bases). Germline CDR1 MNHNS, CDR2 SASEGT. Trimming removed 2 bases at V and 1 base at J, with 14 bases between. The CDR3 covers 16 residues. The CDR3 DNA reads as TGTGCCAGCAGTGAACGGTCGACTACCCGCCAAGAGACCCAGTACTTC. Protein sequence: CASSERSTTRQETQYF.

The rearrangement joins TRBV7-2 to TRBJ2-3; 10 bases agree with TRBD2. Germline trimming cut 2 bases from V and 6 bases from J; bases unmatched to any gene: 2. CDR1 and CDR2 (germline): SGHTA, FQGNSA. The CDR3 runs 14 residues. This CDR3 is CASSLTSGADTQYF. CDR3 bases: TGTGCCAGCAGCTTAACTAGCGGGGCGGATACGCAGTATTTT. Supplemented by reference TRBV7-2 and TRBJ2-3, the full variable domain reads GAGVSQSPSNKVTEKGKDVELRCDPISGHTALYWYRQSLGQGLEFLIYFQGNSAPDKSGLPSDRFSAERTGGSVSTLTIQRTQQEDSAVYLCASSLTSGADTQYFGPGTRLTVL.

The V and J genes are TRBV27 and TRBJ2-7; D assignment may be TRBD1 or TRBD2 (5 bases each). Looked up from germline, CDR1 is MNHEY and CDR2 is SMNVEV (reference sequence). Trimming removed 3 bases from V and 1 base from J, with 10 bases in between. The CDR3 extends over 14 amino acids. In DNA form, the CDR3 reads TGTGCCAGCAGTTTTGTTGGGGGATCCTACGAGCAGTACTTC. Protein product: CASSFVGGSYEQYF.

The V call is TRBV28, the J call TRBJ1-6, with TRBD1 identical over 9 bases. Germline-derived CDR1 and CDR2 are MDHEN and SYDVKM. This CDR3 comprises 15 residues. V was pared by 4 bases and J by 8 bases, with 6 bases of the junction left unmatched. This CDR3 is CASSSGTGRYSPLHF. The CDR3, as DNA: TGTGCCAGCAGTTCCGGGACAGGGAGGTATTCACCCCTCCACTTT.

By frequency in the sample, this clone is medium-sized. The chain couples TRBV29-1 to TRBJ1-3, with 7 bases identical to TRBD1. V gave up 0 bases and J gave up 0 bases; unmatched junction bases: 11. This CDR3 has 18 amino acids. The germline CDR1 and CDR2 sequences are SQVTM and ANQGSEA. The CDR3 is CSVEDPPTTGNSGNTIYF. The CDR3 bases are TGCAGCGTTGAAGATCCCCCCACGACAGGGAACTCTGGAAACACCATATATTTT.

The CDR3 nucleotides are TGTGCCAGCAGCCCGGCGGGACTAGGAGAAGAGACCCAGTACTTC. Its protein product is CASSPAGLGEETQYF. The V gene is TRBV7-9, the J gene TRBJ2-5; TRBD2 agrees at 8 bases. V lost 5 bases and J lost 3; bases outside the gene matches: 8. This CDR3 region has 15 residues. CDR1 SEHNR and CDR2 FQNEAQ come from the germline V gene (reference sequence).

This chain connects TRBV5-4 to TRBJ1-1; TRBD1 is a possible D gene (6 bases). Germline V gives CDR1 SGHNT, CDR2 YYREEE (reference sequence). Between the trimmed V and J ends, which lost 0 bases and 1 base, there was a span of 16 bases. The CDR3 is made up of 17 amino acids. CDR3 DNA sequence: TGTGCCAGCAGCTTGGGGCGGGGGGCGCGTAGGAACACTGAAGCTTTCTTT. This encodes CASSLGRGARRNTEAFF.